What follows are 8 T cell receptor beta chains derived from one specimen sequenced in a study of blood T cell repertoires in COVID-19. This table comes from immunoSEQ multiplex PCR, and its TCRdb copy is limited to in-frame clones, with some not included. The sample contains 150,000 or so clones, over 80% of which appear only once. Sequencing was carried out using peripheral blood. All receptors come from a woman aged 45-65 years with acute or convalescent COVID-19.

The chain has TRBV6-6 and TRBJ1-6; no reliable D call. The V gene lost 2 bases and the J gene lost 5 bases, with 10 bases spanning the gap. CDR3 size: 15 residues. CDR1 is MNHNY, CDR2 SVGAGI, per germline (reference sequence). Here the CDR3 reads CASSYLRVDNSPLHF. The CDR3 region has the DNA TGTGCCAGCAGTTACCTGAGGGTGGATAATTCACCCCTCCACTTT.

The CDR3 protein is CATSEADYGYTF. In DNA form, the CDR3 reads TGTGCCACCAGTGAAGCGGACTATGGCTACACCTTC. J is TRBJ1-2 and V is TRBV24-1; D ambiguous. Trimming shortened V by 4 bases and J by 3 bases, and 5 bases separated the two germline ends. Germline CDR1 is KGHDR and CDR2 is SFDVKD. The CDR3 runs 12 residues.

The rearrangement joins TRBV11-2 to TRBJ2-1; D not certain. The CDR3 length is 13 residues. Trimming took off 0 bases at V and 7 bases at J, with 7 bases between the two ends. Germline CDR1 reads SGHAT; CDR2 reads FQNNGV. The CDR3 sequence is CASSLDYRNEQFF. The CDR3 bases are TGTGCCAGCAGCTTAGACTACCGTAATGAGCAGTTCTTC.

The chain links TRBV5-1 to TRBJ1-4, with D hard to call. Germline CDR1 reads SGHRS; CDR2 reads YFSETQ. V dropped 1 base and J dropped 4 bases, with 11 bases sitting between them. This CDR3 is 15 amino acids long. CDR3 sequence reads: CASSLSGQVNEKLFF. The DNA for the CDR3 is TGCGCCAGCAGCTTGAGTGGGCAGGTTAATGAAAAACTGTTTTTT.

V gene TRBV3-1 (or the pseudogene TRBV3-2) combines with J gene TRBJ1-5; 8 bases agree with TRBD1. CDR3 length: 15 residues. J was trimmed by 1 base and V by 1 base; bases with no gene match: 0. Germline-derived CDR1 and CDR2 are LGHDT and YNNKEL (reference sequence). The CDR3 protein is CASSQGTGSNQPQHF. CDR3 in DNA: TGTGCCAGCAGCCAAGGGACAGGGAGCAATCAGCCCCAGCATTTT.

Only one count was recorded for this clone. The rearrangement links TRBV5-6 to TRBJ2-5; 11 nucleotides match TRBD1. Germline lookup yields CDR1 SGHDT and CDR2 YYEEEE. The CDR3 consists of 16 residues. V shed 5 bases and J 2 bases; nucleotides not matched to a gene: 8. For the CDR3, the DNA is TGTGCCAGCAGTCCAAGAGGGACAGGGGGTCAAGAGACCCAGTACTTC. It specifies CASSPRGTGGQETQYF.

The CDR3 is CASSFAGNYGYTF. DNA for the CDR3: TGTGCCAGCAGCTTTGCAGGGAACTATGGCTACACCTTC. The chain is built from TRBV5-4 and TRBJ1-2; D is perhaps TRBD1 (5 bases). There are 13 residues in the CDR3. Trimming removed 2 bases at V and 2 bases at J, with 7 bases between. CDR1 SGHNT and CDR2 YYREEE come from the germline V gene (reference sequence).

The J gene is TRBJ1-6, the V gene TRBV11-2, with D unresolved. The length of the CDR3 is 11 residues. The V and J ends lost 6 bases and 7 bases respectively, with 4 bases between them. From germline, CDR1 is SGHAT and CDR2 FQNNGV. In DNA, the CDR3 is TGTGCCAGCAGACACAATTCACCCCTCCACTTT. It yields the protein CASRHNSPLHF.